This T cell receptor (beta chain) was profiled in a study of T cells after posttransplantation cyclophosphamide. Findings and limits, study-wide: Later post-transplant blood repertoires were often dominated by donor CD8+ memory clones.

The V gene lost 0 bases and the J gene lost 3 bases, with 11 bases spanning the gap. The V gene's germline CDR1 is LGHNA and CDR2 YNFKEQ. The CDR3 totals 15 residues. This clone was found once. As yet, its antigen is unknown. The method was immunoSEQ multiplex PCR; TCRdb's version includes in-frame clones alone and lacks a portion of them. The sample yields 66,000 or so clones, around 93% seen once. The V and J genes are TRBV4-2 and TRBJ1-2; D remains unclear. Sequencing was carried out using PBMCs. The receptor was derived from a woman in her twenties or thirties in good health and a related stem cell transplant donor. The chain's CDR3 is CASSQDSRGHYGYTF. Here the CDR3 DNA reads TGTGCCAGCAGCCAAGACAGTCGAGGGCACTATGGCTACACCTTC.